The clone carrying this TCR beta chain was detected a few times. Antigen: not known. The PCR was carried out with 60 Vbeta primers and 13 Jbeta primers. Using immunoSEQ multiplex PCR, the repertoire was profiled, and TCRdb retains in-frame clones only, with some absent. The sample contains under 200,000 clones, roughly an eighth of which appear only once. The CDR3 has 13 residues. Germline V gene data show CDR1 as SEHNR and CDR2 as FQNEAQ (reference sequence). V lost 5 bases to trimming and J lost 5 bases; unmatched junction nucleotides: 2. The data were obtained in a study of cytomegalovirus exposure and HLA in healthy donors. About the research overall: In terms of ancestry, the Caucasian-associated cluster contained roughly 80% of the approximately 400 genotyped donors.

Study-level results: It was reported that the classifier diagnosed cytomegalovirus status with high specificity and sensitivity in both the original and validation cohorts. There were some public TCRs occurring in many donors, but most TCR sequences were rare. Researchers counted some 150 TCR beta chains as cytomegalovirus-associated.

The specimen was PBMCs. This TCR was recovered from a man aged 45-65 years in good health and CMV-seropositive. The J gene is TRBJ1-1, the V gene TRBV7-9; 10 nucleotides align to TRBD1. CDR3: CASSGTGATEAFF. The CDR3 region has the DNA TGTGCCAGCAGCGGGACAGGGGCGACTGAAGCTTTCTTT.